A single sample is the source of the 21 T cell receptor beta chains below, sequenced in a study of shared clonotypes between healthy human individuals. The naive CD8 subset, CD45RO-negative cells positively selected for CCR7, excluded terminally differentiated effector memory CD45RA+ cells. Sequenced by immunoSEQ multiplex PCR; TCRdb stores in-frame clones only, minus some. The sample gives about 2.1 million clones, just under 95% of which show up once; around 1.7% is in the top ten. The sample comprised naive CD8+ T cells from PBMCs. These receptors originate from a man younger than 30 in good health. Some clones in this sample may be carry-over from other donors' samples.

This CDR3 reads CASSYGQPSLNYGYTF. CDR3 nucleotide sequence: TGTGCCAGCAGCTATGGACAGCCCAGCCTCAACTATGGCTACACCTTC. The V gene is TRBV28, the J gene TRBJ1-2; D might be TRBD1 (6 bases). CDR3 length: 16 amino acids. The germline V gene encodes CDR1 MDHEN and CDR2 SYDVKM. V was pared by 6 bases and J by 2 bases, with 19 bases between.

Note on this clone: This sample includes further DNA sequences coding for the same CDR3. The gene calls are TRBV27 and TRBJ2-2; D tentatively reads TRBD1 or TRBD2 (5 bases each). Germline loops: CDR1 MNHEY, CDR2 SMNVEV (reference sequence). V dropped 2 bases and J dropped 6 bases, with 7 bases sitting between them. The CDR3 runs 13 residues. CDR3 region: CASSLRGAGELFF. The CDR3 bases are TGTGCCAGCAGTTTACGGGGCGCCGGGGAGCTGTTTTTT.

V usage is TRBV5-1 and J usage is TRBJ2-5; no definite D call. The CDR3 is 14 residues long. Germline values: CDR1 SGHRS, CDR2 YFSETQ. V was pared by 1 base and J by 2 bases, with 9 bases between. The CDR3 sequence: CASSLLGYQETQYF. DNA for the CDR3: TGCGCCAGCAGCTTGTTAGGCTATCAAGAGACCCAGTACTTC.

J is TRBJ1-1 and V is TRBV5-4; D not certain. Trimming cost V 0 bases and J 0 bases, with 12 bases left between them. This CDR3 is 16 amino acids long. The germline CDR1 and CDR2 sequences are SGHNT and YYREEE (reference sequence). CDR3: CASSLAPITVNTEAFF. The CDR3 DNA reads TGTGCCAGCAGCTTGGCTCCAATCACAGTGAACACTGAAGCTTTCTTT.

The count of this clone is one. The chain couples TRBV5-1 to TRBJ1-4; 8 bases line up with TRBD1. Germline CDR1 and CDR2: SGHRS and YFSETQ. This CDR3 region has 18 residues. With V trimmed by 4 bases and J by 7 bases, 18 bases remained unmatched. In DNA form, the CDR3 reads TGCGCCAGCAGCCCCGGACAGGGAGGTCGACCGGTCACTGAAAAACTGTTTTTT. Amino acids: CASSPGQGGRPVTEKLFF.

This sequence joins TRBV29-1 and TRBJ2-5; 12 nucleotides align to TRBD2. In germline, CDR1 is SQVTM, CDR2 ANQGSEA. V dropped 7 bases and J dropped 0; count of bases not matched to a gene: 12. The CDR3 covers 17 residues. CDR3 coding DNA: TGCAGCGGCAGACTAGCGGGAGTTATACGGTACCAAGAGACCCAGTACTTC. This encodes CSGRLAGVIRYQETQYF.

Concerning this clone: The sample holds other DNA sequences that translate to the same CDR3. Here the CDR3 reads CASSEIGGNYGYTF. CDR3 nucleotides: TGTGCCAGCAGTGAAATAGGCGGTAACTATGGCTACACCTTC. The chain recombines TRBV6-1 with TRBJ1-2; D not certain. In germline, CDR1 is MNHNS, CDR2 SASEGT. The CDR3 spans 14 residues. The V and J ends lost 2 bases and 1 base respectively, with 8 bases between them.

The genes are TRBV19 and TRBJ2-7, with TRBD1 as a possible D gene (6 bases). Germline lookup yields CDR1 LNHDA and CDR2 SQIVND (reference sequence). Trimming took 4 bases from V and 0 from J, leaving 13 bases between them. The CDR3 has 15 amino acids. The CDR3 loop reads CASSTTGRGSYEQYF. For the CDR3, the DNA is TGTGCCAGTAGTACCACAGGGAGAGGCTCCTACGAGCAGTACTTC.

This rearrangement joins TRBV21-1 to TRBJ2-3; the table's D call of TRBD2 was not tested on the DNA. TRBV21-1 corresponds to a pseudogene. The CDR3 contains 17 residues. In DNA, the CDR3 is TGTGCCAGCAGCAAACCCACCAGCGGCCTAAGCACAGATACGCAGTATTTT. Amino acids: CASSKPTSGLSTDTQYF.

The chain links TRBV10-3 to TRBJ1-4, with D uncertain. Germline loops: CDR1 ENHRY, CDR2 SYGVKD. Trimming removed 2 bases from V and 3 bases from J, with 19 bases in between. The CDR3 loop spans 18 amino acids. CDR3 DNA sequence: TGTGCCATCAGTGAGCTCCTCCCCTCAAGTATGGCTAATGAAAAACTGTTTTTT. This codes for CAISELLPSSMANEKLFF.

V and J are TRBV28 and TRBJ1-1; possibly TRBD1 for D (5 bases). Trimming removed 5 bases from V and 6 bases from J, with 19 bases in between. The CDR3 covers 15 residues. In germline, CDR1 is MDHEN, CDR2 SYDVKM. The CDR3 DNA reads TGTGCCAGCAGTACCCAGGGAGAGGATAGGGCTGAAGCTTTCTTT. Amino acid sequence: CASSTQGEDRAEAFF.

V gene TRBV5-1 combines with J gene TRBJ2-5; possibly TRBD2 for D (6 bases). The CDR3 loop spans 14 amino acids. In germline, CDR1 is SGHRS, CDR2 YFSETQ. The V end lost 1 base, the J end lost 2 bases, and 9 bases lay between the germline ends. The CDR3: CASSLIGRQETQYF. The CDR3 DNA sequence: TGCGCCAGCAGCTTGATAGGGAGGCAAGAGACCCAGTACTTC.

Points on this clone: The junction does not match germline at one end; this may be a read error. The chain links TRBV2 to TRBJ2-1; D not resolved. This CDR3 comprises 15 residues. CDR1 and CDR2 from the germline V gene are SNHLY and FYNNEI. The CDR3 loop is CASSEYVGAYNEQFF. The DNA of the CDR3 is TGTGCCAGCAGTGAGTACGTCGGAGCCTATAATGAGCAGTTCTTC.

CDR3 DNA sequence: TGTGCCAGCACCAATAGCGGGAGAGACGATCTACCCTACGAGCAGTACTTC. Protein sequence: CASTNSGRDDLPYEQYF. The chain has TRBV28 and TRBJ2-7, with 9 bases that match TRBD2. J gave up 2 bases and V 7 bases, and 15 bases lay outside the gene matches. The CDR3 has 17 amino acids. The V gene's germline CDR1 is MDHEN and CDR2 SYDVKM.

This chain links TRBV11-3 with TRBJ1-3; no reliable D call. The V end lost 5 bases, the J end lost 0 bases, and 11 bases lay between the germline ends. The CDR3 has 15 amino acids. Germline lookup yields CDR1 SGHNT and CDR2 YENEEA. The CDR3 region has the DNA TGTGCCAGCAGCCCGCACAGCGGCTCTGGAAACACCATATATTTT. Its protein product is CASSPHSGSGNTIYF.

About this clone itself: Other DNA sequences from this sample encode an identical CDR3 as well. V usage is TRBV19 and J usage is TRBJ2-1; D gene uncertain. This CDR3 region has 11 residues. Trimming pared 6 bases from V and 3 bases from J, leaving 3 bases between. Per the germline V gene, CDR1 is LNHDA and CDR2 is SQIVND (reference sequence). The CDR3, as DNA: TGTGCCAGTAGCCTCTACAATGAGCAGTTCTTC. Its protein product is CASSLYNEQFF.

The J gene is TRBJ2-7, the V gene TRBV27; D unclear. The CDR3 is 17 residues long. Trimming pared 6 bases from V and 1 base from J, leaving 22 bases between. Germline V gene sequence: CDR1 MNHEY, CDR2 SMNVEV (reference sequence). The CDR3 coding sequence is TGTGCCAGCAGCCCAGCGCCTCCAGACACGGAATCCTACGAGCAGTACTTC. Translated: CASSPAPPDTESYEQYF.

The gene calls are TRBV28 and TRBJ2-1; TRBD1 aligns across 9 bases. J lost 6 bases, V lost 5 bases, and 11 bases had no gene match. Germline V lookup: CDR1 MDHEN, CDR2 SYDVKM. The CDR3 contains 16 residues. The CDR3 sequence is CASSLGPGQGSNEQFF. CDR3 coding DNA: TGTGCCAGCAGTCTCGGCCCGGGACAGGGTTCCAATGAGCAGTTCTTC.

The chain has TRBV2 and TRBJ2-1; tentatively, D is TRBD2 (6 bases). This CDR3 spans 15 amino acids. V lost 4 bases to trimming and J lost 4 bases, with 14 bases between them. Germline lookup yields CDR1 SNHLY and CDR2 FYNNEI. The CDR3 spells CASSVREDFYNEQFF. CDR3 in DNA: TGTGCCAGCAGTGTGAGGGAGGACTTTTACAATGAGCAGTTCTTC.

The chain carries TRBV19 and TRBJ1-3; D is ambiguous. Germline V gives CDR1 LNHDA, CDR2 SQIVND (reference sequence). This CDR3 contains 15 residues. With 6 bases removed from V and 4 bases from J, the gap between germline ends came to 16 bases. The CDR3 region is CASSTSPPGGNTIYF. DNA for the CDR3: TGTGCCAGTAGCACCTCCCCCCCGGGGGGAAACACCATATATTTT.

The chain joins TRBV7-9 to TRBJ2-4; 9 bases map to TRBD1. CDR3 length: 18 residues. The V gene's germline CDR1 is SEHNR and CDR2 FQNEAQ (reference sequence). Unmatched junction bases numbered 7, after V lost 0 bases and J lost 1 base. The CDR3 loop reads CASSLAQGTGLAKNIQYF. CDR3 DNA sequence: TGTGCCAGCAGCTTAGCGCAGGGGACAGGGTTGGCCAAAAACATTCAGTACTTC.